The entry that follows covers one T cell receptor beta chain sequence. The target of this receptor is not known. Base-call qualities are not available, and no considerably larger clone is one nucleotide away. This record comes from a study of T cell responses to AZD1222 COVID-19 vaccine (dated by TCRdb to the early 2020s). Context from the whole study: AZD1222 recipients given second doses at about 4 weeks or at about 12 weeks were pooled, since spike-specific TCR depth and breadth were not found to differ between the two schedules. TCR sequencing was performed for 230 to 250 trial participants, of whom about 200 were given two doses of AZD1222 and 26 were given two doses of MenACWY control vaccine. Enrollment into the trials was organized by age into subgroups of 18-55, 56-69 and 70-plus years, and those subgroups contained approximately 160, 26 and 62 TCR-sequenced participants, respectively.

Here is what the overall study found, with its caveats: The whole spike protein was spanned by vaccine-associated CD4 TCRs, and dominant responses were seen in regions 160-218 and 743-854. Participants were mostly white British, with more females than males. The authors suggested clonal diversity may have been underestimated. The 56-69-year group was small, and its depth increase did not reach significance, likely because of low power. After two AZD1222 doses, spike-specific TCR breadth and depth were significantly higher than at day 0 and than in MenACWY recipients. Reportedly, almost half of the unique spike-specific TCRs recognized epitopes lying outside the regions that are mutated in the B.1.351 and B.1.1.7 variants. Because no day 14 peak-response samples were available, the repertoires could be characterized only after the peak T cell response. Conclusions about previously exposed vaccinees are limited because only a handful of AZD1222 recipients were SARS-CoV-2 seropositive at baseline.

The CDR3 regions of human TCRbeta chains were analyzed by immunosequencing. In the paper's pipeline: Repertoire TCRs were matched against a reference library of SARS-CoV-2-specific TCRs generated with the MIRA antigen-specificity platform. Breadth was defined as the fraction of unique TCRs that were SARS-CoV-2-associated. Depth was defined as the fraction of total T cells that were SARS-CoV-2-associated. Using the MIRA data, every spike-specific TCR was mapped to the spike region that the TCR reacted to and assigned to either a CD4 or a CD8 class. Log10-transformed breadth and depth values were compared by one-way ANOVA with Sidak's multiple comparisons tests. TCRdb stores this immuneACCESS table with in-frame sequences only. Part of the clones is absent; in the studies checked, under half of the shortfall reflects unresolved V genes, and no reason is known for the rest. The V and J calls and the clone size are those of that table, but D and trimming were determined from the DNA. For this sample there are tens of thousands of clones; roughly 89% appear just once. 8.4% of the sample lies in the top ten.

Explained via the paper, the time point label denotes: baseline before first vaccination. The vaccinee samples were drawn from two UK trials, COV001 and COV002, one of which was a single-blind randomized controlled phase 2/3 trial testing AZD1222 (ChAdOx1 nCoV-19) in healthy adults. For TCRbeta chain sequencing, PBMC samples were collected from trial participants at day 0 and at day 28 after the second dose. Spanning cysteine to phenylalanine, the CDR3 consists of 15 amino acids. The only DNA kept is the CDR3, 45 bases in frame from the first base. Relative to germline, V is 1 base shorter and J is 6 bases shorter, with 11 bases between their ends. Per the germline V gene (reference sequence), SGHKS is the CDR1 and YYEKEE is the CDR2.

The TCR sequence derives from an adult in good health. The chain couples TRBV5-5 to TRBJ1-6; too little of a D gene remains to name it. This sample comprised peripheral blood, obtained on day 0 of AZD1222 vaccination. The nucleotides read TGTGCCAGCAGCTTGATGGGAGGCACTAATTCACCCCTCCACTTT. This is translated as CASSLMGGTNSPLHF.